This T cell receptor beta chain came from a study of blood T cell repertoires in COVID-19. Background on the study: The origin of the acute and convalescent COVID-19 samples was the United States, Italy and Spain. PBMCs, B-cell-depleted T cells, or T cells provided the cDNA or gDNA that made up the material.

Per the authors' pipeline: Using reference gene primer amplification, nucleated cell counts were estimated. Some clones are missing from TCRdb's copy, which holds only in-frame ones; the method was immunoSEQ multiplex PCR. The D gene and trimming were derived from the DNA, and the V and J assignments and clone size from that table. Here the sample spans 200,000 to 250,000 clones, more than 70% being singletons. Sequencing used peripheral blood. The sequence was obtained from a woman aged 80 or older with acute or convalescent COVID-19.

CDR3 DNA sequence: TGTGCCAGCAGCCGCGGACAGTTCTACGAGCAGTACTTC. Translation gives CASSRGQFYEQYF. This chain links TRBV7-9 with TRBJ2-7; maybe TRBD1 (6 bases). Trimming stripped 5 bases from V and 3 bases from J, with 11 bases between. Germline loops: CDR1 SEHNR, CDR2 FQNEAQ (reference sequence). This CDR3 is 13 amino acids long.